This T cell receptor beta chain derives from a study of a mutant IDH1 vaccine in newly diagnosed glioma. Across the whole study: Patients were pretreated with radiotherapy, temozolomide, or both, mostly both. Study results and limitations: Vaccination elicited immune responses in around 93% of patients. Changes in the top peripheral T cell clonotypes seemingly had no bearing on pseudoprogression.

Produced via immunoSEQ multiplex PCR; TCRdb's table is partial and in-frame only. The sample includes some 56,000 clones, approximately 75% of them seen just once. This sample's time point: week 47, end of study. Doses consisted of 300 ug of mutant IDH1 20-mer peptide each, paired with topical imiquimod. In regard to this clone: Its antigen is not known.

Trimming removed 0 bases from V and 2 bases from J, with 5 bases in between. The CDR3 has 13 residues. The germline V gene has CDR1 LGHNA and CDR2 YSLEER. Material: PBMCs, obtained from a glioma patient whose treatment included an IDH1 peptide vaccine. The V and J genes are TRBV4-3 and TRBJ2-7; D gene unclear. The receptor's source is a man aged 45-60 years with glioma. DNA for the CDR3: TGCGCCAGCAGCCAAGACCTGGCCTACGAGCAGTACTTC. Its translation is CASSQDLAYEQYF.